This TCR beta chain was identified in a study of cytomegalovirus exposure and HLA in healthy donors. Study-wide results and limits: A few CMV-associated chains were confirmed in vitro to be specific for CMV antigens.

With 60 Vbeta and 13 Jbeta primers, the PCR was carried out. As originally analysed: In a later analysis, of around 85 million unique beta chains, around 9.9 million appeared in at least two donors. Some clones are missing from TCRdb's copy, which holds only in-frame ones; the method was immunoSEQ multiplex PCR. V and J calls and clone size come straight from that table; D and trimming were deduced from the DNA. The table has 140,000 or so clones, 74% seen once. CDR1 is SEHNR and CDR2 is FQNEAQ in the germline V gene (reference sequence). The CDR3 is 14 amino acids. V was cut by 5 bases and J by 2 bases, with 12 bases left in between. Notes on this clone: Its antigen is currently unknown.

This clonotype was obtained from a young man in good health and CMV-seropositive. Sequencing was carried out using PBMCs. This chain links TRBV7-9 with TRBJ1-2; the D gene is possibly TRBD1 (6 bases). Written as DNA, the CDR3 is TGTGCCAGCAGCGGTGACAGGTCCAACTATGGCTACACCTTC. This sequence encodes CASSGDRSNYGYTF. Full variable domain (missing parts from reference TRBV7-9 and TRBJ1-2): DTGVSQNPRHKITKRGQNVTFRCDPISEHNRLYWYRQTLGQGPEFLTYFQNEAQLEKSRLLSDRFSAERPKGSFSTLEIQRTEQGDSAMYLCASSGDRSNYGYTFGSGTRLTVV.